One and the same sample provided the 3 T cell receptor beta chains below, sequenced in a study of blood T cell repertoires in COVID-19. The repertoire was sequenced with immunoSEQ multiplex PCR; TCRdb's copy has only in-frame clones and lacks some. The data contain about 330,000 clones, around four fifths of them singletons. The sample comprised peripheral blood. The source is a woman in her forties or fifties with acute or convalescent COVID-19.

This sequence joins TRBV6-5 and TRBJ1-1, with 7 bases fitting TRBD1. The trim removed 6 bases at V and 7 bases at J, leaving 11 bases unmatched. Germline CDR1 is MNHEY and CDR2 is SVGAGI. This CDR3 spans 14 amino acids. The chain's CDR3 is CASSDLWDRSEAFF. DNA for the CDR3: TGTGCCAGCAGCGACCTCTGGGACAGAAGTGAAGCTTTCTTT.

V and J are TRBV14 and TRBJ2-7; 8 nucleotides line up with TRBD2. The CDR3 covers 15 residues. Germline lookup yields CDR1 SGHDN and CDR2 FVKESK. V dropped 4 bases and J dropped 1; count of bases not matched to a gene: 6. The CDR3 DNA follows: TGTGCCAGCAGCCTCATAGGGACTAGATCCTACGAGCAGTACTTC. Residues: CASSLIGTRSYEQYF.

This clone was counted a few times. The V call is TRBV6-1, the J call TRBJ1-1; 10 bases fit TRBD1. Trimming cost V 4 bases and J 10 bases; bases outside gene matches: 15. The CDR3 runs 16 residues. Germline V gene sequence: CDR1 MNHNS, CDR2 SASEGT. This CDR3 reads CASSVTWTGGEAGAFF. CDR3 coding DNA: TGTGCCAGCAGTGTGACGTGGACAGGGGGGGAGGCTGGAGCTTTCTTT.